Listed below are T cell receptor beta chains from one sample, sequenced in a study of T cells expressing NK-cell markers. TCRdb re-called the 5' RACE reads; every CDR3 protein appears as one record, without DNA. This sample contains about 440,000 distinct CDR3 sequences. Specimen: blood T cells: a sorted CD56 or NKG2C T cell subset, CD4+ or CD8+ T cells, or bulk PBMC T cells (not recorded which). These receptors were obtained from a woman aged 18 to 75 in good health. Both conserved end residues are part of each CDR3.

j_call | v_call | cdr3_aa
TRBJ1-3 | TRBV3-1 | CASRRTASGNTIYF
TRBJ1-2 | TRBV20-1 | CSVSPGQKNYGYTF
TRBJ1-2 | TRBV18 | CASSSQGASEYGYTF
TRBJ1-2 | TRBV25-1 | CASRPQGGVDGYTF
TRBJ1-3 | TRBV18 | CASSPRGHYSGNTIYF
TRBJ2-5 | TRBV3-1 | CASSPLAGEGTQYF
TRBJ2-7 | TRBV15 | CATSRGAGVTYEQYF
TRBJ1-5 | TRBV20-1 | CSATGGGLIGNQPQHF
TRBJ2-1 | TRBV4-2 | CASSQDRNFGNEQFF
TRBJ1-2 | TRBV9 | CASSQGDSYGYTF
TRBJ2-1 | TRBV12-3/TRBV12-4 | CASRLGTSIGEQFF
TRBJ2-1 | TRBV7-9 | CASSAHRGVGDNEQFF
TRBJ2-3 | TRBV4-3 | CASSQDLGGVTDTQYF
TRBJ2-3 | TRBV7-9 | CASGGLREGRDTQYF
TRBJ2-3 | TRBV29-1 | CSTYTRAGNTQYF
TRBJ2-1 | TRBV5-6 | CASSFWTGGLNEQFF
TRBJ2-1 | TRBV12-3/TRBV12-4 | CASSGTSGRVEQFF
TRBJ2-3 | TRBV19 | CASSLGQGRRDTQYF
TRBJ2-3 | TRBV28 | CASSPGLALYTDTQYF
TRBJ2-7 | TRBV9 | CASSVGGTGIYEQYF
TRBJ2-1 | TRBV27 | CASRGGDGQFF
TRBJ2-7 | TRBV27 | CASSFRVSLYEQYF
TRBJ2-7 | TRBV4-2 | CASSQLTSGMYEQYF
TRBJ1-1 | TRBV5-1 | CASSLEGAGAFF
TRBJ2-7 | TRBV15 | CATSRSAEGSYEQYF
TRBJ2-1 | TRBV29-1 | CSITPEGVEQFF